These 4 T cell receptor beta chains share one sample of origin, sequenced in a study of tumor and adjacent non-tumor tissue in lung cancer. Three rounds of nested PCR, following a modified ARM-PCR protocol, produced the TCRbeta library. TCRdb reprocessed the multiplex PCR reads with MiXCR, giving one entry per CDR3 protein. The sample has approximately 68,000 distinct CDR3 sequences, around 73% seen once. RNA was extracted from bulk tissue without any cell sorting. Material: lung tumor tissue. These TCRs come from a man aged 55 to 69 with non-small cell lung cancer.

The chain employs TRBV20-1 and TRBJ1-6; TRBD1 agrees at 7 bases. Germline lookup yields CDR1 DFQATT and CDR2 SNEGSKA (reference sequence). Germline trimming cut 4 bases from V and 10 bases from J; bases unmatched to any gene: 10. The CDR3 is 14 residues long. The CDR3 DNA follows: TGCAGTGCTAAACGACCAGGGGGTGTGTCACCCCTCCACTTT. Amino acid sequence: CSAKRPGGVSPLHF.

This clonotype was seen only once. This sequence may be a read error, since a much larger clone differs from it by one base. The J gene is TRBJ2-2, the V gene TRBV12-3 or TRBV12-4; D is possibly TRBD1 or TRBD2 (5 bases each). There are 17 residues in the CDR3. The CDR3 DNA follows: TGTACCAGCAGCTTTGGGACCTCCCTGGCGAACACCGGGGAGCTGTTTTTT. Its protein is CTSSFGTSLANTGELFF.

V gene TRBV28 combines with J gene TRBJ1-1; D not resolved. The germline CDR1 and CDR2 sequences are MDHEN and SYDVKM. V lost 8 bases to trimming and J lost 2 bases, with 12 bases between them. The CDR3 sequence is 13 residues long. The CDR3, as DNA: TGTGCCAGCTGCCGGTGGAGTAACACTGAAGCTTTCTTT. It translates to CASCRWSNTEAFF.

A few counts support this clonotype. An end of the junction does not agree with germline; a read error may underlie this. The chain uses TRBV29-1 and TRBJ2-5; 8 nucleotides align to TRBD1. Germline V CDR1 and CDR2: SQVTM, ANQGSEA. There are 14 residues in the CDR3. The CDR3 DNA follows: TGCAGTGTTGATCGGGACAGGATTTCGGAGACCCAGTACTTC. Its translation is CSVDRDRISETQYF.